This paragraph reports one T cell receptor (beta chain). Its matching antigen is unknown. CDR3 length: 13 residues. V was shortened by 7 bases and J by 5 bases, with 14 bases between the two germline ends. Germline CDR1 MNHEY, CDR2 SMNVEV (reference sequence). Measured with immunoSEQ multiplex PCR; TCRdb has only the in-frame clones, and not every one. The data show just over 150,000 clones, with 85% to 95% seen just once and roughly 1.6% held by the top ten. These data come from a study of T cell responses to AZD1222 COVID-19 vaccine. Regarding the study as a whole: Females made up more of the donors, who were largely white British, and clonal diversity may have come out too low.

The rearrangement links TRBV27 to TRBJ1-1; unclear D gene. Material: peripheral blood, obtained 28 days after the second AZD1222 dose. This clonotype was sampled from an adult who received the AZD1222 COVID-19 vaccine. CDR3 bases: TGTGCCAGCACCCTGACCCGAGGGACTGAAGCTTTCTTT. Amino acid sequence: CASTLTRGTEAFF.